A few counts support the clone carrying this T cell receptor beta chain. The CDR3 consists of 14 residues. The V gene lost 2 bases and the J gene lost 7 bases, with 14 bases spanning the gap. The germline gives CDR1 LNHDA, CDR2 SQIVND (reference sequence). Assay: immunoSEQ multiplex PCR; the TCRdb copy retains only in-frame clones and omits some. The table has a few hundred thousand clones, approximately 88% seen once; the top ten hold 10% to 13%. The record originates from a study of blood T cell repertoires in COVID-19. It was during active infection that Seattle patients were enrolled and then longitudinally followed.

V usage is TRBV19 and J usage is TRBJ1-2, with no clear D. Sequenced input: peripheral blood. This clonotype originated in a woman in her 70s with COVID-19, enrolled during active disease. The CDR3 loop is CASSIIGRETGYTF. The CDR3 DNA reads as TGTGCCAGTAGTATAATTGGCCGGGAGACTGGCTACACCTTC.